This T cell receptor (beta chain) was retrieved from a study of breast tumors, draining lymph nodes, adjacent tissues (dated by TCRdb to 2015 to 2016). With regard to the full study: The study compared TCR beta repertoires across tumor, adjacent nontumor tissue and axillary lymph nodes from breast cancer patients. In human breast cancer, the study set out to assess how tumor, surrounding tissue and draining lymph node repertoires relate to one another and whether T cells might be exchanged between them. Results the study describes overall, beyond this receptor: Tumor and nontumor tissue repertoires were significantly more similar in luminal-like than in basal-like breast cancer. Tumor T-cell repertoires showed less diversity than lymph node repertoires and more diversity than nontumor tissue repertoires, and tumor T-cell repertoires showed preferential V and J gene usage. The study presented the conclusion that tumor T cells originate in lymph nodes as consistent with a hypothesis, not as something directly demonstrated. The data were considered consistent with the idea that most tumor T cells come from the lymph node and then expand in tumor tissue.

Worth noting for this clonotype: Its specific antigen is unknown. No base quality information exists; no much larger clone differs at one position.

The adjacent samples were made up of nontumor breast tissue around the tumor. The CDR3 sequence holds 15 residues, the cysteine and phenylalanine included. Of all the DNA, just the CDR3 is kept, 45 bases in frame from base 1. Cut back by 4 bases and 3 bases, the V and J ends lie 13 bases apart. The sample was run on an Illumina HiSeq 2000. Multiplex PCR amplification was used to generate the TCR beta chain libraries. High-throughput sequencing was used to analyze the amplified TCR beta chain products. In-frame beta chains were kept once TCRdb had trimmed the public reads at Q25 with fastp and called clones with MiXCR. Records with the same CDR3 protein are collapsed into one entry carrying the most frequent genes and DNA. The sample records 15,000 to 17,000 distinct CDR3 sequences, around half of which are singletons. The ten largest account for around a sixth of the sample.

The chain is assembled from TRBV12-3 or TRBV12-4 and TRBJ1-5; the best D guess is TRBD1, with 5 bases matching. Specimen: tumor-adjacent breast tissue. The clonotype was recovered from a female donor with breast cancer. Some clones in this sample may be carry-over from other donors' samples. For the CDR3, the sequence is CASSSREANNQPQHF. The DNA sequence is given as TGTGCCAGCAGTTCCAGGGAGGCGAACAATCAGCCCCAGCATTTT.